This T cell receptor beta chain was recorded in a study of shared T cell receptors in the human thymus. The CDR3 has 19 amino acids. Germline CDR1 reads SGHRS; CDR2 reads YFSETQ. Deletions cut 4 bases from V and 5 bases from J, with 30 bases between. Clones were read by immunoSEQ multiplex PCR, and TCRdb kept only the in-frame ones, dropping some. There are hundreds of thousands of clones in the sample; 75% to 80% occur only once, and about 0.014% lies in the top ten. In addition, the sample was reused for a study of human thymus T cells. Per that paper: Those donating were healthy Finnish infants in corrective surgery for congenital heart defects. Thymic material originated from resections removed in the course of corrective heart surgery. Thymic and blood repertoires showed apparently biased V and J gene usage. What related research reported was that thymic repertoires overlapped highly among unrelated individuals.

Specimen: thymocytes. This chain uses TRBV5-1 with TRBJ2-5, with D maybe TRBD2 (5 bases). The clonotype comes from a boy less than two years old with a congenital heart defect. This CDR3 reads CASSRTDNSERNSWETQYF. The DNA for the CDR3 is TGCGCCAGCAGCCGGACGGATAACTCCGAGCGGAACAGTTGGGAGACCCAGTACTTC.